This TCR beta chain was retrieved from a study of T cell repertoires in cytomegalovirus infection. J lost 6 bases, V lost 5 bases, and 5 bases had no gene match. Germline CDR1 and CDR2: SEHNR and FQNEAQ (reference sequence). The CDR3 is 14 amino acids. This clonotype showed up just a few times. Its cognate antigen is unknown. TCRdb re-called the reads through MiXCR, storing one row per CDR3 protein. The sample lists 140,000 to 150,000 distinct CDR3 sequences, 30% to 40% occurring once. Specimen: CD8+ T cells from cultured PBMCs, collected from culture after CMV antigen stimulation. The TCR originated in a human donor in good health (CMV status not recorded). Some clones in this sample may be carry-over from other donors' samples. The chain has TRBV7-9 and TRBJ2-1; TRBD2 aligns across 9 bases. The CDR3 sequence is CASSPGTSRNEQFF. The CDR3 coding sequence is TGTGCCAGCAGCCCCGGGACTAGCCGCAATGAGCAGTTCTTC. The variable domain in full, with the rest retrieved from reference TRBV7-9 and TRBJ2-1, is DTGVSQNPRHKITKRGQNVTFRCDPISEHNRLYWYRQTLGQGPEFLTYFQNEAQLEKSRLLSDRFSAERPKGSFSTLEIQRTEQGDSAMYLCASSPGTSRNEQFFGPGTRLTVL.